The clone carrying this T cell receptor beta chain occurred a few times. The sample is drawn from a study of regulatory T cells in long-lasting Graves disease. V was cut by 4 bases and J by 5 bases, with 14 bases left in between. Germline V gives CDR1 GTSNPN, CDR2 SVGIG (reference sequence). The length of the CDR3 is 13 residues. Sample time point: newly diagnosed GD, antithyroid drugs for less than 3 months. Researchers made the TCR library from RNA that was extracted from PBMCs. Construction of TCR beta libraries relied on iRepertoire HTBI primers and on Arm-PCR targeting CDR3 regions. TCRdb redid the calling of the multiplex PCR reads with MiXCR, one entry per CDR3 protein. Among 440,000 or so distinct CDR3 sequences listed, about 16% were seen once. These same records also appear under a second study, on T cells in Graves' hyperthyroidism and ophthalmopathy. This second report adds: Most thyroid clonotypes that were expanded above 0.001 also turned up in blood.

The specimen was peripheral blood mononuclear cells (PBMCs), collected at new diagnosis, from a patient treated with antithyroid drugs. This TCR was recovered from a woman under 40 with Graves disease. The chain couples TRBV30 to TRBJ2-5; D perhaps matches TRBD2 (7 bases). CDR3 sequence: CAWTGGLGETQYF. As DNA, the CDR3 is TGTGCCTGGACCGGGGGGCTGGGGGAGACCCAGTACTTC.